Sequencing of this TCR beta chain was carried out in a study of control samples from healthy donors and cancer patients. The method was immunoSEQ multiplex PCR; TCRdb's version includes in-frame clones alone and lacks a portion of them. Altogether around 200,000 clones are present, over 85% being singletons, with the ten largest covering approximately 1.5%. Trimming at V came to 5 bases and at J to 0 bases, leaving 5 bases not matched to a gene. Germline V CDR1 and CDR2: SGHVS, FNYEAQ. The CDR3 has 18 residues. The rearrangement uses TRBV7-6 and TRBJ2-6; 12 bases align to TRBD2. This clonotype originated in a man aged 18 to 30 in good health. The specimen was blood. The CDR3 sequence: CASSRGLAGSSGANVLTF. The CDR3 nucleotides are TGTGCCAGCAGCCGAGGACTAGCGGGGAGCTCTGGGGCCAACGTCCTGACTTTC.